Ten or more counts support the clone carrying this T cell receptor beta chain. Its target is unknown. The data were obtained in a study of T cells in Graves' hyperthyroidism and ophthalmopathy. Study-level results: Within blood appeared most thyroid clonotypes that had expanded above 0.001.

TCR beta CDR3 regions were amplified from RNA transcripts. The HTBI primer set drove a first-round RT-PCR of the TCR CDR3. TCRdb redid the calling of the multiplex PCR reads with MiXCR, one entry per CDR3 protein. The sample has around 570,000 distinct CDR3 sequences, just under 20% seen once; the top ten hold around 50%. It was uncontrolled infection, other autoimmune disease, pregnancy or lactation that excluded patients. This receptor was taken from a man in his forties with Graves' ophthalmopathy. What was sequenced was blood.

The CDR3 spells CASNLGTGRDIQYF. Written as DNA, the CDR3 is TGTGCCAGCAACCTAGGGACAGGGAGAGACATTCAGTACTTC. This rearrangement joins TRBV11-2 to TRBJ2-4; 9 bases line up with TRBD1. After removal of 7 bases from V and 8 bases from J, the junction contained 9 bases not matched to a gene. The germline CDR1 and CDR2 sequences are SGHAT and FQNNGV. This CDR3 spans 14 amino acids.